The present entry profiles one TCR beta chain with its context. This clonotype appeared many times. Its antigen is unknown. Per-nucleotide qualities are absent, and no much larger clonotype sits a single base away. This record belongs to a study of regulatory T cells in long-lasting Graves disease (dated by TCRdb to the early 2020s). As for the study more broadly: Persistent Graves' disease was defined as persistently positive TSH receptor autoantibodies together with antithyroid drug treatment for over 5 years. Peripheral blood TCR sequencing and RNA sequencing compared persistent Graves' disease patients with newly diagnosed Graves' disease patients. On average, persistent Graves' disease patients in the clinical cohort had been on antithyroid drugs for approximately ten years. The study took place in China and was registered as a clinical trial. A total of roughly 35 samples were covered by TCR sequencing, comprising some 13 persistent and around 20 newly diagnosed Graves' disease patients.

Counted from cysteine to phenylalanine, this CDR3 has 15 amino acids. Only the CDR3 DNA is retained, 45 bases long and in frame from the first base. Taken from the germline V gene (reference sequence), the CDR1 and CDR2 loops are MNHEY and SMNVEV. V ends up 4 bases short and J 9 bases short, with an unmatched junction base count of 6. Beyond this particular receptor, the publication reports: Because the primary lesion, thyroid tissue, could not be accessed, the study looked at peripheral blood alone. Sequencing and analysis were restricted to the TCR beta chain. TRBV28, TRBJ1-2 and TRBJ2-5 were preferentially used in persistent disease, while TRBV20-1 and TRBJ2-1 were favored in newly diagnosed disease. Lower TCR Shannon entropy and fewer highly expanded clones were observed in persistent Graves' disease patients than in newly diagnosed patients, which suggested clonal expansion. More public clonotypes were shared among persistent patients (over 2,500) than among newly diagnosed patients (roughly 1,000). The authors noted that the small sample size was a limitation that may lower accuracy.

Library construction relied on multiplex PCR. The reads were generated on an Illumina HiSeq 4000. To build TCR beta libraries, CDR3 regions were amplified by Arm-PCR using iRepertoire HTBI primers. Gel purification was performed on PCR products prior to sequencing. Per the source publication's procedure: Gene usage analysis of CDR3 amino acid clonotypes relied on the approximately 60 TRBV and 12 to 15 TRBJ segments identified across samples. Filtered high-quality paired reads were merged into contigs using COPE and FqMerger. BLAST was used to align contigs to the IMGT TRBV, TRBD and TRBJ reference genes, and CDR3 was defined following IMGT. Any clonotype with a frequency above 0.1% was counted as a highly expanded clone. Shannon entropy served as the measure of repertoire diversity, while the Gini coefficient captured V-J evenness. A clonotype was considered public if more than one individual shared it. TCRdb's own reprocessing of the public reads used fastp at Q25 and MiXCR and kept productive beta chains. Records with the same CDR3 protein are collapsed into one entry carrying the most frequent genes and DNA. TCRdb's processing, not the authors' own work, is the source of the V and J calls. This sample is represented by hundreds of thousands of distinct CDR3 sequences; about 20% of them were singletons. About 7.8% of the sample lies in the top ten.

This specimen's time point label, per the study, means: persistent/refractory GD, antithyroid drugs over 5 years with positive TRAb. RNA was extracted from PBMCs in TRIzol for both TCR sequencing and RNA sequencing. The diagnosis of Graves' disease was made according to American Thyroid Association guidelines. Recruitment of patients was carried out at an endocrinology department in Xi'an, China. Each patient gave 7 to 9.5 milliliters of peripheral blood, collected in an EDTA anticoagulant tube. Ficoll Paque Plus density gradient separation was used to isolate PBMCs, and no additional T cell sorting was done. RNA quality was checked with an Agilent 2100 Bioanalyzer and agarose gel, and concentration with a NanoDrop 2000.

The receptor comes from a female donor with Graves disease. The V and J segments used are TRBV27 and TRBJ1-6; a stretch of 10 junction bases matches TRBD1. This specimen consisted of peripheral blood mononuclear cells (PBMCs), obtained when the disease was refractory, from a patient treated with antithyroid drugs. The CDR3 corresponds to CASSSPGTGVSPLHF. DNA sequence: TGTGCCAGCAGTTCCCCCGGGACAGGGGTTTCACCCCTCCACTTT.